Following are 6 T cell receptor beta chains from one sample sequenced in a study of tumor-infiltrating lymphocytes in primary liver carcinoma. A constant-region primer primed TCR beta cDNA synthesis from 450 to 550 ng of total RNA. ARM-PCR, slightly modified, supplied the TCR beta libraries through three nested multiplex PCR rounds. The first two PCR rounds used TRBV1-TRBV30 primers with a Cbeta primer, nine to ten cycles each. TCRdb called the multiplex PCR reads again in MiXCR, with one record for every CDR3 protein. This sample has tens of thousands of distinct CDR3 sequences, with roughly four fifths found just once. Co-extracting RNA and DNA was done with roughly 18-32 mg of unsorted bulk tissue as input. What was sequenced was liver tumor tissue from sampling region 4. The subset was: tumor region T4, right-lateral pole. The receptors come from a man between 35 and 55 years old with primary liver carcinoma and hepatitis B virus infection.

Concerning this clonotype: The CDR3 does not end in the conserved phenylalanine or tryptophan, so this is likely a read error. The chain carries TRBV6-4 and TRBJ1-5, with a possible D match to TRBD1 (6 bases). The V end lost 0 bases, the J end lost 4 bases, and 7 bases lay between the germline ends. The CDR3 is 14 residues long. Germline V gene sequence: CDR1 MRHNA, CDR2 SNTAGT. As DNA, the CDR3 is TGTGCCAGCAGTGACTCAGGGGGTAATCAGCCCCAGCATTGT. Protein: CASSDSGGNQPQHC.

Points on this clonotype: An end of the junction differs from the germline gene, which may be a read error. Here the CDR3 reads CASSSGTGNNEAYF. CDR3 nucleotide sequence: TGTGCCAGCAGTTCCGGGACAGGTAACAATGAAGCTTACTTT. V gene TRBV12-3 or TRBV12-4 combines with J gene TRBJ1-1; 8 bases match TRBD1. CDR3 size: 14 residues.

In the case of this clonotype: The CDR3 ends on some other residue instead of the conserved phenylalanine or tryptophan, so this is likely a read error. The chain is built from TRBV6-5 and TRBJ2-3; 12 bases align to TRBD2. The CDR3 spans 15 residues. The V gene's germline CDR1 is MNHEY and CDR2 SVGAGI. The CDR3 sequence: CASNAGLAGTDRQYI. CDR3 DNA sequence: TGTGCCAGCAACGCAGGACTAGCGGGAACAGATAGGCAGTATATT.

The chain joins TRBV12-3 or TRBV12-4 to TRBJ2-5; 7 bases align to TRBD1. The CDR3 extends over 14 amino acids. Here the CDR3 DNA reads TGTGCTAGCGCTCAGGGACAGTCCCAAGAGACACGGTACTTC. This codes for CASAQGQSQETRYF.

Details on this clonotype: This clone may be a read error of a much larger clone one base away. The chain couples TRBV28 to TRBJ2-1; a weak D match, TRBD2 (6 bases). The germline V and J ends were trimmed by 6 bases and 4 bases, with 13 bases remaining between them. The CDR3 is made up of 14 amino acids. Germline lookup yields CDR1 MDHEN and CDR2 SYDVKM. The CDR3 spells CASSPGALYNEQFF. CDR3 in DNA: TGTGCCAGCAGCCCGGGAGCCTTATACAATGAGCAGTTCTTC. Full variable domain (rest looked up from reference TRBV28 and TRBJ2-1): DVKVTQSSRYLVKRTGEKVFLECVQDMDHENMFWYRQDPGLGLRLIYFSYDVKMKEKGDIPEGYSVSREKKERFSLILESASTNQTSMYLCASSPGALYNEQFFGPGTRLTVL.

A remark on this clonotype: This likely comes from a read error, as the CDR3 has no conserved phenylalanine or tryptophan at its end. The DNA is omitted, as the CDR3 cannot be located on it reliably, and the CDR3 follows TCRdb's listing. The chain has TRBV28 and TRBJ2-1; the D call in the table, TRBD1, was not verified against the DNA. The CDR3 numbers 16 amino acids, ends counted. Per germline, CDR1 MDHEN and CDR2 SYDVKM. The CDR3: CASSRTGTTSYNEQFS.